This TCR beta chain is from a study of T cell responses to AZD1222 COVID-19 vaccine. As concerns this clone: Its antigen is unidentified.

Study-level results: It was only six AZD1222 recipients who were seropositive at baseline. Clonal diversity may have been underestimated, and the donors were mostly white British, with more females than males. Repertoires were collected only later (after the peak T cell response had occurred).

The CDR3 is made up of 13 amino acids. The germline V gene encodes CDR1 SGHTA and CDR2 FQGNSA. The V gene lost 8 bases and the J gene lost 6 bases, with 15 bases spanning the gap. Profiled with immunoSEQ multiplex PCR; TCRdb holds only in-frame clones, not every one. The table records approximately 60,000 clones, less than 90% of them present only once. The sequence was collected from an adult who received the AZD1222 COVID-19 vaccine. The material was peripheral blood, obtained 28 days after the second AZD1222 dose. V usage is TRBV7-2 and J usage is TRBJ2-3; D is unresolved. CDR3 residues: CASGMWTVDTQYF. CDR3 nucleotide sequence: TGTGCCAGCGGCATGTGGACGGTGGATACGCAGTATTTT.